This T cell receptor beta chain was documented in a study of blood T cells in healthy people across ages. Study-level results: Among T cells, TCR beta diversity per million cells dropped roughly linearly as age rose. In the absence of known donor CMV status, changes in expanded clonotypes were possibly confounded. Naive T cell percentage strongly correlated with TCR beta diversity.

This clonotype came up a few times. The antigen is not known. V shed 7 bases and J shed 2 bases, with 14 bases lying between them. Per germline, CDR1 SEHNR and CDR2 FQNEAQ (reference sequence). The CDR3 has 14 amino acids. Through a sample-barcoded 5' primer and a J-beta primer mix, a second PCR was run for about 6 to 12 cycles. TCRdb reprocessed the 5' RACE reads via MiXCR and lists one record per CDR3 protein. The repertoire holds about 970,000 distinct CDR3 sequences, with 51% as singletons. V and J are TRBV7-9 and TRBJ2-5; D remains unclear. Sequenced input: blood. The receptor was derived from a woman in her fifties or sixties in good health. The DNA of the CDR3 is TGTGCCAGCATCCACCGGTGGCCACAAGAGACCCAGTACTTC. Its protein product is CASIHRWPQETQYF.